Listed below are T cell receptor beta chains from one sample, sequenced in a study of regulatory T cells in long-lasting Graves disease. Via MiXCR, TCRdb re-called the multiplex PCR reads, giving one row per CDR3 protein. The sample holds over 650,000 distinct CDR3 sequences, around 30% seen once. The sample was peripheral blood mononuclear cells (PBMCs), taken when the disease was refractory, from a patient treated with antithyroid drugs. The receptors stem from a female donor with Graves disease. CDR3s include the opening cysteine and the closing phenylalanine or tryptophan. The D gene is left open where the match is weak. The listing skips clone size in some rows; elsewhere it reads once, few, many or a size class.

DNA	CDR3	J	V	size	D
TGTGCCAGCAGGGCACTCCGACCCACTGAAGCTTTCTTT	CASRALRPTEAFF	TRBJ1-1	TRBV7-9	.	.
TGCGCCAGCAGCTTCAGGGGGCCTGAAGAAAAACTGTTTTTT	CASSFRGPEEKLFF	TRBJ1-4	TRBV5-1	.	TRBD1
TGTGCCAGCAGTTACTCGAAAACAGGGGGTGATCAGCCCCAGCATTTT	CASSYSKTGGDQPQHF	TRBJ1-5	TRBV6-5	few	TRBD1
TGCGCCAGCAGCCCCCGAAGTCGGAGTAATGAAAAACTGTTTTTT	CASSPRSRSNEKLFF	TRBJ1-4	TRBV5-1	few	.
TGTGCCAGCACCCTACTAGATTCGGGCTCTGGGGCCAACGACCTGACTTTC	CASTLLDSGSGANDLTF	TRBJ2-6	TRBV6-1	.	.
TGTGCCAGCAGCCAAGGTCACGCGGATCAGCCCCAGCATTTT	CASSQGHADQPQHF	TRBJ1-5	TRBV3-1	.	.
TGCGCCAGCAGCCAAGAGGCGACTAGTGCAGAGACCCAGTACTTC	CASSQEATSAETQYF	TRBJ2-5	TRBV4-1	few	.
TGTGCCAGCAGTTTAGGAGGCCAGGGACTAAACTATGGCTACACCTTC	CASSLGGQGLNYGYTF	TRBJ1-2	TRBV28	many	.
TGTCTCGGGACAGGGGGCAAGGGCTACTCCTTC	CLGTGGKGYSF	TRBJ1-2	TRBV30	few	TRBD1
TGTGCCACCAGACAGGAAGAGTGGTCCTACGAGCAGTACTTC	CATRQEEWSYEQYF	TRBJ2-7	TRBV3-1	.	.
TGTGCCTGGAGTGCTACCTACGAGCAGTACTTC	CAWSATYEQYF	TRBJ2-7	TRBV30	few	.
TGTGCCAGCAGTTTAGTAGGAACCCTAGCCAAAAACATTCAGTACTTC	CASSLVGTLAKNIQYF	TRBJ2-4	TRBV28	.	.
TGCGCCAGCAGCCAAGAATTCAAACTGTTTTTT	CASSQEFKLFF	TRBJ1-4	TRBV4-1	.	.
TGCGCCAGCAGTGAGTCGACGGGGGATCCCTATGGCTACACCTTC	CASSESTGDPYGYTF	TRBJ1-2	TRBV10-1	few	.
TGTGCCAGCAGTGAATTAGGTGGACATCAGCCCCAGCATTTT	CASSELGGHQPQHF	TRBJ1-5	TRBV6-1	many	.
TGTGCCAGCAGCTTCTTACCGAGCTTAGCGGGAGGTTCCTACAATGAGCAGTTCTTC	CASSFLPSLAGGSYNEQFF	TRBJ2-1	TRBV11-2	.	TRBD2
TGTGCCACCCCCCAAGTTGACGAGCAGTACTTC	CATPQVDEQYF	TRBJ2-7	TRBV24-1	few	.
TGCAGTGCTAGTACAGTTTTAGGAAACACCATATATTTT	CSASTVLGNTIYF	TRBJ1-3	TRBV20-1	.	.
TGTGCCAGCAGGGAAGAACAGGGGCCAAATATGAGCTACACCTTC	CASREEQGPNMSYTF	TRBJ1-2	TRBV2	.	TRBD1
TGTGCCAGCAGTGAATTTGCGGGATTCGAGAATGAAAAACTGTTTTTT	CASSEFAGFENEKLFF	TRBJ1-4	TRBV6-2/TRBV6-3	.	.
TGTGCCAGCAGCTCTTCGGCTCCTCGATTTTTTATCGGGGACAATGAGCAGTTCTTC	CASSSSAPRFFIGDNEQFF	TRBJ2-1	TRBV3-1	.	.
TGCGCCAGCAGCCAAGATTACGGTCCTCGGGGATACGAGCAGTACTTC	CASSQDYGPRGYEQYF	TRBJ2-7	TRBV4-1	.	.
TGTGCCAGCAGCTCGGGACCTCTGGAGACCCAGTACTTC	CASSSGPLETQYF	TRBJ2-5	TRBV7-2	.	.
TGTGCCAGCAGCCTCGTTGGAATGGAAAAACTGTTTTTT	CASSLVGMEKLFF	TRBJ1-4	TRBV14	.	.
TGTGCCAGCAGTTACGCCAGGGCCACCGGGGAGCTGTTTTTT	CASSYARATGELFF	TRBJ2-2	TRBV6-5	.	.
TGCGCCAGCAGCTTGGTGGAGGTAGGGATGGGGAACACTGAAGCTTTCTTT	CASSLVEVGMGNTEAFF	TRBJ1-1	TRBV5-1	.	.
TGTGCCGCCCGCGGAGAACACTACGAGCAGTACTTC	CAARGEHYEQYF	TRBJ2-7	TRBV6-1	few	.
TGCGCCAGCAGCCCGGACAGCACAACTAATGAAAAACTGTTTTTT	CASSPDSTTNEKLFF	TRBJ1-4	TRBV5-1	few	.
TGCGCCAGCAGCCCCATCGGAGGGATCCAGTACTTC	CASSPIGGIQYF	TRBJ2-5	TRBV4-1	.	.
TGTGCTAGTGGTTTGGGCCACAGCTCCTACGAGCAGTACTTC	CASGLGHSSYEQYF	TRBJ2-7	TRBV12-5	.	.
TGTGCCAGCAGTTATGAGGACAGGACCAAACTGTTTTTT	CASSYEDRTKLFF	TRBJ1-4	TRBV6-9	many	TRBD1
TGCAGTGCCACCGGAGGGGGCGTTTCACCCCTCCACTTT	CSATGGGVSPLHF	TRBJ1-6	TRBV20-1	.	TRBD1
TGTGCCAGCAGCTCACAGGGTATTAGGGATCAGCCCCAGCATTTT	CASSSQGIRDQPQHF	TRBJ1-5	TRBV5-4	.	.